This TCR beta chain appears in the sequencing data of a study of control samples from healthy donors and cancer patients. Produced via immunoSEQ multiplex PCR; TCRdb's table is partial and in-frame only. The table has some 140,000 clones, 89% seen once. V was pared by 0 bases and J by 4 bases, with 8 bases between. The CDR3 extends over 13 amino acids. The V gene's germline CDR1 is SGHRS and CDR2 YFSETQ. This chain links TRBV5-1 with TRBJ2-7; D gene ambiguous. The sequence came from a man over 45 with head and neck cancer. The material sequenced was PBMCs. CDR3 region: CASSLDGPYEQYF. The CDR3 DNA reads as TGCGCCAGCAGCTTGGATGGACCTTACGAGCAGTACTTC.